This entry concerns a single T cell receptor beta chain. Germline CDR1 and CDR2: SGHKS and YYEKEE (reference sequence). V was pared by 0 bases and J by 0 bases, with 16 bases between. The CDR3 runs to 19 residues. 13 Jbeta primers and 60 Vbeta primers were used for the PCR. Some clones are missing from TCRdb's copy, which holds only in-frame ones; the method was immunoSEQ multiplex PCR. With some 200,000 clones in the sample, the ten largest clones hold roughly 1.2%. This sample is drawn from a study of cytomegalovirus exposure and HLA in healthy donors. Sample: PBMCs. This clonotype was obtained from a girl aged 2 to 10 in good health and CMV-seropositive. The chain employs TRBV5-5 and TRBJ2-6; D is uncertain. For the CDR3, the DNA is TGTGCCAGCAGCTTGGGTGGATGGCAGGTACCCTCTGGGGCCAACGTCCTGACTTTC. Protein product: CASSLGGWQVPSGANVLTF.